This T cell receptor (beta chain) appears in the sequencing data of a study of blood T cell repertoires in COVID-19. Data came from immunoSEQ multiplex PCR; TCRdb stores just in-frame clones and leaves some out. The data hold 150,000 to 180,000 clones, with 78% observed a single time. The CDR3 runs to 10 residues. Germline CDR1 is MNHEY and CDR2 is SVGAGI. V was pared by 6 bases and J by 5 bases, with 2 bases between. The material sequenced was peripheral blood. This TCR came from a man older than 75 with acute or convalescent COVID-19. J is TRBJ2-1 and V is TRBV6-5; no definite D call. CDR3 DNA: TGTGCCAGCAGCAACAATGAGCAGTTCTTC. It yields the protein CASSNNEQFF.